One sample yielded the 13 T cell receptor beta chains listed below, sequenced in a study of cytomegalovirus exposure and HLA in healthy donors (TCRdb year 2017). The method was the immunoSEQ multiplex PCR assay. For the multiplex PCR, a mixture combining 60 forward primers for TCR Vbeta segments and 13 reverse primers for TCR Jbeta segments was used. This is the immuneACCESS table as TCRdb keeps it, with only in-frame sequences that have V and J called. A part of the clones is gone; compared with another copy, unresolved V genes explain less than half, and the rest is unexplained. A total of around 150,000 clones appear in this sample, almost 80% of them only once. The ten most abundant clones make up less than 2% of the sample. The sample was PBMCs. These receptors were taken from a woman under 40 in good health and CMV-seronegative.

The CDR3 loop is CASSLERQGAGQPQHF. The CDR3 DNA follows: TGTGCCAGCAGCTTAGAGAGACAGGGGGCAGGTCAGCCCCAGCATTTT. The chain couples TRBV7-8 to TRBJ1-5; 10 positions agree with TRBD1. The germline CDR1 and CDR2 sequences are SGHVS and FQNEAQ. The CDR3 has 16 amino acids. V lost 1 base, J lost 6 bases, and 6 bases stayed unmatched.

The rearrangement links TRBV7-9 to TRBJ2-7; 9 nucleotides agree with TRBD1. With V trimmed by 5 bases and J by 6 bases, 14 bases remained unmatched. The CDR3 contains 16 residues. Germline V gives CDR1 SEHNR, CDR2 FQNEAQ (reference sequence). CDR3 DNA sequence: TGTGCCAGCAGCATCACCGGGACAGGGTATCTTCGCGAGCAGTACTTC. Amino acid sequence: CASSITGTGYLREQYF.

The J gene is TRBJ2-3, the V gene TRBV30; D is ambiguous. The germline V gene has CDR1 GTSNPN and CDR2 SVGIG (reference sequence). The length of the CDR3 is 11 residues. Deletions cut 1 base from V and 6 bases from J, with 5 bases between. CDR3: CAWSGPDTQYF. The CDR3 nucleotides read TGTGCCTGGAGTGGTCCGGATACGCAGTATTTT.

V is TRBV2 and J is TRBJ1-6; no clear D. V lost 6 bases, J lost 10 bases, and 10 bases lay in between. Germline CDR1 is SNHLY and CDR2 is FYNNEI. The CDR3 sequence is 12 residues long. Here the CDR3 reads CASSPTLSPLHF. CDR3 sequence (DNA): TGTGCCAGCAGCCCTACCTTGTCACCCCTCCACTTT.

V is TRBV7-8 and J is TRBJ1-1; D is unclear. Trimming left V 4 bases short and J 5 bases short, with 14 bases between. Germline loops: CDR1 SGHVS, CDR2 FQNEAQ. This CDR3 is built from 14 residues. CDR3 in DNA: TGTGCCAGCAGCTCCGCTCCGGGATTTACTGAAGCTTTCTTT. Amino acids: CASSSAPGFTEAFF.

The chain is built from TRBV6-1 and TRBJ2-2, with D possibly being TRBD2 (6 bases). This CDR3 contains 15 residues. From germline, CDR1 is MNHNS and CDR2 SASEGT. Trimming took off 6 bases at V and 6 bases at J, with 17 bases between the two ends. CDR3 sequence (DNA): TGTGCCAGCAGGGACGGGGGAGATGGTGCCGGGGAGCTGTTTTTT. This encodes CASRDGGDGAGELFF.

V and J are TRBV7-8 and TRBJ1-2; D not certain. Trimming removed 5 bases from V and 3 bases from J, with 10 bases in between. Germline CDR1 SGHVS, CDR2 FQNEAQ. The CDR3 consists of 13 residues. The CDR3 bases are TGTGCCAGCAGCCCAGCGCGTGACTATGGCTACACCTTC. It translates to CASSPARDYGYTF.

This clone was seen just once. The gene calls are TRBV27 and TRBJ2-6; D may be TRBD1 (5 bases). This CDR3 spans 15 amino acids. Trimming removed 5 bases from V and 0 bases from J, with 8 bases in between. Germline V gene lookup returns CDR1 MNHEY and CDR2 SMNVEV (reference sequence). CDR3 residues: CASSPRDSGANVLTF. In nucleotides, the CDR3 is TGTGCCAGCAGTCCCAGGGACTCTGGGGCCAACGTCCTGACTTTC.

The chain uses TRBV19 and TRBJ2-7; D might be TRBD1 (6 bases). Trimming shortened V by 3 bases and J by 0 bases, and 18 bases separated the two germline ends. This CDR3 is built from 17 residues. Germline loops: CDR1 LNHDA, CDR2 SQIVND (reference sequence). CDR3 in amino acids: CASSIRAGQSSSYEQYF. The DNA for the CDR3 is TGTGCCAGTAGTATTAGGGCCGGACAGTCGAGCTCCTACGAGCAGTACTTC.

The gene calls are TRBV27 and TRBJ1-1; maybe TRBD1 (6 bases). The CDR3 sequence is 15 residues long. Germline V gives CDR1 MNHEY, CDR2 SMNVEV (reference sequence). Trimming left V 6 bases short and J 3 bases short, with 17 bases between. Written as DNA, the CDR3 is TGTGCCAGCAGAAGGTCAGGGGTAACATACACTGAAGCTTTCTTT. This gives the protein CASRRSGVTYTEAFF.

This clone was seen more than once but under ten times. The chain has TRBV10-2 and TRBJ1-5; D is possibly TRBD1 (5 bases). This CDR3 contains 14 residues. CDR1 is WSHSY and CDR2 is SAAADI in the germline V gene. V lost 7 bases to trimming and J lost 6 bases, with 16 bases between them. CDR3 sequence reads: CASTAGGGSQPQHF. In DNA form, the CDR3 reads TGCGCCAGCACCGCCGGGGGGGGAAGTCAGCCCCAGCATTTT.

The chain carries TRBV30 and TRBJ2-7; TRBD1 matches 12 bases. V shed 7 bases and J 6 bases; nucleotides not matched to a gene: 16. The CDR3 consists of 16 residues. In germline, CDR1 is GTSNPN, CDR2 SVGIG (reference sequence). The CDR3 DNA follows: TGTGCCTTTGAAGCCGGGACAGGGGGCTCTCGTTTCGAGCAGTACTTC. Translated: CAFEAGTGGSRFEQYF.

V gene TRBV7-9 combines with J gene TRBJ1-5; D is unclear. The CDR3 is made up of 14 amino acids. Trimming removed 7 bases from V and 0 bases from J, with 10 bases in between. CDR1 and CDR2 from the germline V gene are SEHNR and FQNEAQ (reference sequence). Here the CDR3 reads CASTLASSNQPQHF. CDR3 coding DNA: TGTGCCAGCACCCTAGCCAGTAGCAATCAGCCCCAGCATTTT.